This T cell receptor (beta chain) was documented in a study of identical twins. As concerns this clonotype: Its antigen is not identified.

Findings of the study overall: Zero-insertion analyses might be partly confounded by invariant T cells like MAIT and iNKT. Rather than following the same donors, the conclusions depended on cross-sectional statistical analysis.

TCRdb reprocessed the 5' RACE reads with MiXCR, giving one entry per CDR3 protein. Here the sample spans 500,000 to 550,000 distinct CDR3 sequences, under 25% being singletons. The data were also submitted as part of a second study, on T cells expressing NK-cell markers. As that report states: Out of eight donors sequenced, seven tested HCMV-seropositive and the remaining one seronegative.

The sample consisted of CD4+ T cells sorted from blood. The clonotype was recovered from a woman aged 18-29 years in good health.

CDR3 amino acids: CASSPLTGPNYGYTF. The DNA for the CDR3 is TGTGCCAGCAGCCCCTTGACAGGGCCTAACTATGGCTACACCTTC. This chain uses TRBV3-1 with TRBJ1-2, with 7 bases identical to TRBD1. V lost 4 bases and J lost 0; bases outside the gene matches: 5. The germline V gene encodes CDR1 LGHDT and CDR2 YNNKEL (reference sequence). This CDR3 comprises 15 residues.